Included here is one T cell receptor beta chain sequence, with context. Its antigen is still unknown. This sample is part of a study of T cells in Graves' hyperthyroidism and ophthalmopathy. In the study overall: Peripheral blood sampling occurred at initial diagnosis, before any treatment.

Trimming removed 1 base at V and 1 base at J, with 13 bases between. Germline values: CDR1 SGHDN, CDR2 FVKESK. This CDR3 is built from 16 residues. Amplification yielded TCR beta CDR3 regions, with RNA transcripts as the source. HTBI primers were used for first-round RT-PCR of the TCR CDR3. TCRdb independently ran MiXCR on the multiplex PCR reads; one entry per CDR3 protein. This sample has roughly 520,000 distinct CDR3 sequences, with around 22% found just once. Findings of the study overall: In validation, the model predicted ophthalmopathy. These predictions came a median approximately 5.9 months before onset.

The clonotype was recovered from a woman in her twenties or thirties with Graves' ophthalmopathy. V usage is TRBV14 and J usage is TRBJ1-1; no definite D call. Sequenced: blood. CDR3 loop: CASSQGYSTGNTEAFF. For the CDR3, the DNA is TGTGCCAGCAGCCAAGGTTATTCGACTGGGAACACTGAAGCTTTCTTT.